The entry below describes one T cell receptor beta chain. The sort gate was single viable CD3+CD4+CD8-CD45RO+ cells for memory CD4+ T cells. Trimming pared 4 bases from V and 0 bases from J, leaving 11 bases between. Germline V gene lookup returns CDR1 SGHDT and CDR2 YYEEEE. This CDR3 is built from 15 residues. The sample is drawn from a study of memory CD4+ T cells and cytomegalovirus serostatus. Whole-study context: Healthy Belgian adult donors included about nine CMV-positive and some 24 CMV-negative people.

The table came from immunoSEQ multiplex PCR; TCRdb's copy has only in-frame clones and leaves some out. The sample holds about 73,000 clones, approximately 78% seen once. The sequencing input was memory CD4+ T cells from blood. The rearrangement uses TRBV5-6 and TRBJ2-1; no reliable D call. This clonotype originated in an adult in good health and CMV-seropositive. CDR3 sequence reads: CASSLDWSSYNEQFF. The CDR3, as DNA: TGTGCCAGCAGCCTCGACTGGAGCTCCTACAATGAGCAGTTCTTC.